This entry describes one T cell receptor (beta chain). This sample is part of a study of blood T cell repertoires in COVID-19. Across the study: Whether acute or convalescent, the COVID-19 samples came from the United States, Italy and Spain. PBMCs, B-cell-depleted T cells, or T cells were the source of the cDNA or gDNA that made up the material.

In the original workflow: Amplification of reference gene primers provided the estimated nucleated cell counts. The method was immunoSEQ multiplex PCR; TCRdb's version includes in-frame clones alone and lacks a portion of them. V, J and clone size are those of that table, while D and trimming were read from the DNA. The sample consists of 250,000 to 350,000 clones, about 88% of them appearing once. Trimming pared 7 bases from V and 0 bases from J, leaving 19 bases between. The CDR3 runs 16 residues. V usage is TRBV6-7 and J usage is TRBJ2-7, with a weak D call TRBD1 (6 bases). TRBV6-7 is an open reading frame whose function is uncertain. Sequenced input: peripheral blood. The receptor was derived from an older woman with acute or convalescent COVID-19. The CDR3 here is CASILPGQDSSYEQYF. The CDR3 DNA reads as TGTGCCAGCATTTTACCGGGGCAGGACAGCTCCTACGAGCAGTACTTC.